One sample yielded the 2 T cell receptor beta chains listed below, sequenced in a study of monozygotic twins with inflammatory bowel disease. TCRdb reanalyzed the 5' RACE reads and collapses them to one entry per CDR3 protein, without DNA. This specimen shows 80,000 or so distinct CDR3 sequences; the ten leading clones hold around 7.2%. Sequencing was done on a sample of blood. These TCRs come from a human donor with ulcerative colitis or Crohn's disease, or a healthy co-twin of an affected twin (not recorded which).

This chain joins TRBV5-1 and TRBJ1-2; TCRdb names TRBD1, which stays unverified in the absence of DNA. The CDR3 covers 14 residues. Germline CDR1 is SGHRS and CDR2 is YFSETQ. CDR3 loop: CASSSGTLAGGYTF.

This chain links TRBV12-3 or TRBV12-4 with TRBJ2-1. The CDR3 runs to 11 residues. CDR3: CASSLKYEQFF.